Presented here are 16 T cell receptor beta chains from one specimen sequenced in a study of blood T cell repertoires in COVID-19. Produced via immunoSEQ multiplex PCR; TCRdb's table is partial and in-frame only. The data hold around 200,000 clones, with around 84% observed a single time. Sequencing was done on a sample of peripheral blood. These receptors were obtained from a middle-aged man with acute or convalescent COVID-19.

CDR3 in DNA: TGTGCCAGCGGAGGGGCACCCAGGAACTATGGCTACACCTTC. Translation: CASGGAPRNYGYTF. The chain recombines TRBV6-5 with TRBJ1-2, with D possibly matching TRBD1 (5 bases). Looked up from germline, CDR1 is MNHEY and CDR2 is SVGAGI. The CDR3 contains 14 residues. Trimming pared 8 bases from V and 2 bases from J, leaving 15 bases between.

The chain combines TRBV6-5 with TRBJ1-2; TRBD1 agrees at 7 bases. The CDR3 is 14 amino acids. CDR1 and CDR2 from the germline V gene are MNHEY and SVGAGI. V trimming: 3 bases; J trimming: 3 bases; junction bases outside the gene matches: 4. The CDR3 DNA follows: TGTGCCAGCAGTTATCGGACAGGTGACTATGGCTACACCTTC. Its protein product is CASSYRTGDYGYTF.

The J gene is TRBJ1-4, the V gene TRBV13; 8 bases align to TRBD1. Germline-derived CDR1 and CDR2 are PRHDT and FYEKMQ (reference sequence). V dropped 4 bases and J dropped 8; count of bases not matched to a gene: 6. The CDR3 loop spans 14 amino acids. The CDR3 is CASSSTGEGEKLFF. CDR3 nucleotide sequence: TGTGCCAGCAGCTCGACAGGGGAGGGCGAAAAACTGTTTTTT.

The chain uses TRBV2 and TRBJ2-2; 7 positions agree with TRBD1. CDR1 SNHLY and CDR2 FYNNEI come from the germline V gene. V trimming: 4 bases; J trimming: 1 base; junction bases outside the gene matches: 3. This CDR3 region has 15 residues. The CDR3 DNA reads TGTGCCAGCAGTGTCCGGGACAGGAACACCGGGGAGCTGTTTTTT. It translates to CASSVRDRNTGELFF.

The genes are TRBV28 and TRBJ2-7; D unresolved. The CDR3 contains 12 residues. The germline V and J ends were trimmed by 2 bases and 3 bases, with 5 bases remaining between them. Germline-derived CDR1 and CDR2 are MDHEN and SYDVKM. CDR3: CASSLGSYEQYF. CDR3 nucleotides: TGTGCCAGCAGTTTAGGCAGCTACGAGCAGTACTTC.

This chain links TRBV3-1 (or the pseudogene TRBV3-2) with TRBJ1-2; D is undetermined. V gave up 3 bases and J gave up 4 bases, with 15 bases separating them. The CDR3 totals 15 residues. The germline V gene has CDR1 LGHDT and CDR2 YNNKEL (reference sequence). Written as DNA, the CDR3 is TGTGCCAGCAGCCAGAGTGGGTTACGAGGCTATGGCTACACCTTC. Translation: CASSQSGLRGYGYTF.

The chain has TRBV19 and TRBJ1-6; 10 bases are a match to TRBD1. With 5 bases clipped from V and 8 bases from J, the junction kept 3 bases outside the gene matches. Germline lookup yields CDR1 LNHDA and CDR2 SQIVND (reference sequence). The CDR3 length is 14 residues. In DNA, the CDR3 is TGTGCCAGTAGTTCCGGACAGGGGGATTCACCCCTCCACTTT. It specifies CASSSGQGDSPLHF.

The chain has TRBV6-6 and TRBJ1-2, with TRBD1 matching 9 bases. The CDR3 contains 15 residues. Losses at the gene ends were 6 bases for V and 8 bases for J; bases not matched to a gene: 13. CDR1 is MNHNY, CDR2 SVGAGI, per germline (reference sequence). CDR3 amino acids: CASRTPGTGFSGYTF. As DNA, the CDR3 is TGTGCCAGCAGAACCCCCGGGACAGGGTTTAGCGGCTACACCTTC.

The chain carries TRBV5-3 and TRBJ2-2; TRBD1 matches 7 bases. TRBV5-3 counts as an open reading frame of uncertain function. This CDR3 is 17 amino acids long. V lost 1 base and J lost 4; bases outside the gene matches: 10. The CDR3 loop is CARSLLKSQGITGELFF. CDR3 DNA sequence: TGTGCCAGAAGCTTGCTTAAGTCACAGGGGATCACCGGGGAGCTGTTTTTT.

The chain has TRBV5-1 and TRBJ1-5; 9 nucleotides align to TRBD1. The CDR3 totals 14 residues. The germline gives CDR1 SGHRS, CDR2 YFSETQ. The V segment lost 2 bases and the J segment 11 bases; nucleotides outside the gene matches: 8. CDR3 DNA: TGCGCCAGCAGCTTCGGGACAGGGCCCGGGACCCAGCATTTT. As protein: CASSFGTGPGTQHF.

V is TRBV6-6 and J is TRBJ1-5; the D gene is possibly TRBD1 (5 bases). Germline V gene lookup returns CDR1 MNHNY and CDR2 SVGAGI (reference sequence). This CDR3 is 14 amino acids long. V was shortened by 2 bases and J by 3 bases, with 8 bases between the two germline ends. The CDR3 DNA reads as TGTGCCAGCAGTTACCAGGGTGACAATCAGCCCCAGCATTTT. Translating it yields CASSYQGDNQPQHF.

The count of this clone is one. This sequence joins TRBV5-1 and TRBJ1-2; the match to TRBD1 covers 7 bases. The CDR3 sequence is 15 residues long. V trimming: 3 bases; J trimming: 0 bases; junction bases outside the gene matches: 5. Germline CDR1 SGHRS, CDR2 YFSETQ. The CDR3 DNA sequence: TGCGCCAGCAGCTCCGGGACAGTAGCTAACTATGGCTACACCTTC. It yields the protein CASSSGTVANYGYTF.

The genes are TRBV3-1 (or the pseudogene TRBV3-2) and TRBJ2-1; 8 nucleotides agree with TRBD2. In germline, CDR1 is LGHDT, CDR2 YNNKEL (reference sequence). This CDR3 is built from 14 residues. Unmatched junction bases numbered 3, after V lost 0 bases and J lost 8 bases. The CDR3 here is CASSQDLREDEQFF. The CDR3 DNA is TGTGCCAGCAGCCAAGATCTGCGGGAGGATGAGCAGTTCTTC.

This chain joins TRBV6-5 and TRBJ2-5; weak D call: TRBD2 (6 bases). V dropped 6 bases and J dropped 4 bases, with 15 bases sitting between them. CDR1 and CDR2 (germline): MNHEY, SVGAGI. The length of the CDR3 is 14 residues. This chain's CDR3 is CASRRWGDGETQYF. CDR3 nucleotide sequence: TGTGCCAGCAGAAGGTGGGGGGACGGAGAGACCCAGTACTTC.

This chain connects TRBV12-5 to TRBJ1-4; 9 positions agree with TRBD1. The CDR3 covers 17 residues. The V segment lost 0 bases and the J segment 6 bases; nucleotides outside the gene matches: 8. Germline CDR1 LGHNT, CDR2 FRNRAP. CDR3 loop: CASGLVAGTGNHEKLFF. Written as DNA, the CDR3 is TGTGCTAGTGGTTTGGTCGCCGGGACAGGGAACCATGAAAAACTGTTTTTT. Drawing the rest from reference TRBV12-5 and TRBJ1-4, the complete variable domain is DARVTQTPRHKVTEMGQEVTMRCQPILGHNTVFWYRQTMMQGLELLAYFRNRAPLDDSGMPKDRFSAEMPDATLATLKIQPSEPRDSAVYFCASGLVAGTGNHEKLFFGSGTQLSVL.

The chain employs TRBV6-5 and TRBJ2-6; 8 positions agree with TRBD1. CDR3 size: 14 residues. V shed 6 bases, J shed 2 bases, and the junction held 0 bases outside the gene matches. Germline loops: CDR1 MNHEY, CDR2 SVGAGI. CDR3 DNA: TGTGCCAGCAGGACAGGGGCTGGGGCCAACGTCCTGACTTTC. This gives the protein CASRTGAGANVLTF.